Below, 12 T cell receptor beta chains from the same sample are listed, as sequenced in a study of control samples from healthy donors and cancer patients. Data came from immunoSEQ multiplex PCR; TCRdb stores just in-frame clones and leaves some out. The table lists around 27,000 clones, almost 85% of them singletons. The sample comprised PBMCs. The receptors here all came from a woman aged 55-70 years with head and neck cancer.

This chain connects TRBV7-2 to TRBJ1-2, with a weak D call TRBD1 (6 bases). V dropped 4 bases and J dropped 5 bases, with 11 bases sitting between them. This CDR3 comprises 13 residues. Germline V gene lookup returns CDR1 SGHTA and CDR2 FQGNSA. The CDR3 protein is CASSSGAGYGYTF. CDR3 nucleotides: TGTGCCAGCAGCTCAGGGGCGGGGTATGGCTACACCTTC.

The rearrangement links TRBV6-5 to TRBJ2-1, with D possibly called TRBD1 or TRBD2 (5 bases each). The V gene's germline CDR1 is MNHEY and CDR2 SVGAGI. The V gene lost 2 bases and the J gene lost 2 bases, with 7 bases spanning the gap. This CDR3 region has 14 residues. The CDR3 loop reads CASSYGGTYNEQFF. Here the CDR3 DNA reads TGTGCCAGCAGTTACGGGGGAACCTACAATGAGCAGTTCTTC.

This clone was detected once. V usage is TRBV3-1 (or the pseudogene TRBV3-2) and J usage is TRBJ2-2; 8 bases map to TRBD2. Germline V gene data show CDR1 as LGHDT and CDR2 as YNNKEL (reference sequence). The CDR3 totals 16 residues. The V gene end was trimmed by 2 bases and the J gene end by 6 bases; junction bases not matched to a gene: 8. In DNA, the CDR3 is TGTGCCAGCAGCCAACCCCCGGGGGGGGGAGCCGGGGAGCTGTTTTTT. Its protein product is CASSQPPGGGAGELFF.

The chain joins TRBV7-2 to TRBJ2-4; D gene uncertain. The ends were cut back, 1 base at V and 8 bases at J, with 12 bases in the middle. The CDR3 length is 14 residues. Germline V lookup: CDR1 SGHTA, CDR2 FQGNSA. The CDR3 DNA reads as TGTGCCAGCAGCTTAGGGATAGGGTCCGACATTCAGTACTTC. This gives the protein CASSLGIGSDIQYF.

This chain uses TRBV6-6 with TRBJ2-7; no clear D. The CDR3 extends over 13 amino acids. V shed 2 bases and J shed 7 bases, with 12 bases lying between them. Per the germline V gene, CDR1 is MNHNY and CDR2 is SVGAGI (reference sequence). The CDR3, as DNA: TGTGCCAGCAGTTACCTGGACCTCATAGAGCAGTACTTC. Translated: CASSYLDLIEQYF.

The chain has TRBV5-5 and TRBJ2-2, with unresolved D. This CDR3 region has 13 residues. Per germline, CDR1 SGHKS and CDR2 YYEKEE (reference sequence). The V end lost 1 base, the J end lost 6 bases, and 7 bases lay between the germline ends. CDR3 nucleotide sequence: TGTGCCAGCAGCTTGCGGGTGGCCGGGGAGCTGTTTTTT. Translation: CASSLRVAGELFF.

The chain has TRBV7-8 and TRBJ1-1; D remains ambiguous. Germline V gene sequence: CDR1 SGHVS, CDR2 FQNEAQ. This CDR3 is built from 16 residues. Deletions cut 4 bases from V and 0 bases from J, with 15 bases between. The CDR3 region has the DNA TGTGCCAGCAGCTCCCCGGGCTTCTCAGTGAACACTGAAGCTTTCTTT. This encodes CASSSPGFSVNTEAFF.

The chain joins TRBV9 to TRBJ2-1, with TRBD2 matching over 13 bases. Trimming cost V 0 bases and J 0 bases; bases outside gene matches: 6. Germline CDR1 and CDR2: SGDLS and YYNGEE. This CDR3 has 19 residues. CDR3 loop: CASSVAGLAGPSSYNEQFF. In nucleotides, the CDR3 is TGTGCCAGCAGCGTAGCGGGACTAGCGGGGCCGAGCTCCTACAATGAGCAGTTCTTC.

The rearrangement joins TRBV7-6 to TRBJ1-4; D is perhaps TRBD1 (5 bases). This CDR3 spans 16 amino acids. Trimming shortened V by 5 bases and J by 4 bases, and 17 bases separated the two germline ends. Germline lookup yields CDR1 SGHVS and CDR2 FNYEAQ. The CDR3 nucleotides read TGTGCCAGCAGCCACCAGACAGCAAACATTAATGAAAAACTGTTTTTT. Protein: CASSHQTANINEKLFF.

A single count supports this clone. The chain couples TRBV20-1 to TRBJ2-3; D ambiguous. V lost 6 bases, J lost 6 bases, and 10 bases lay in between. CDR1 is DFQATT and CDR2 is SNEGSKA in the germline V gene (reference sequence). The CDR3 length is 11 residues. CDR3 sequence reads: CSAEISDTQYF. As DNA, the CDR3 is TGCAGTGCCGAGATATCTGATACGCAGTATTTT.

The chain recombines TRBV11-2 with TRBJ2-7, with D perhaps being TRBD1 or TRBD2 (5 bases each). The CDR3 spans 13 residues. The V and J ends lost 5 bases and 7 bases respectively, with 15 bases between them. Germline loops: CDR1 SGHAT, CDR2 FQNNGV. The CDR3 sequence is CASSPRDPWEQYF. Written as DNA, the CDR3 is TGTGCCAGCAGCCCCCGGGACCCCTGGGAGCAGTACTTC.

The chain links TRBV24-1 to TRBJ2-3, with D possibly TRBD1 on 5 matching bases. The CDR3 has 15 residues. Germline CDR1 and CDR2: KGHDR and SFDVKD. V lost 5 bases and J lost 0, with 11 bases in between. CDR3 in DNA: TGTGCCACCAGTGGTCCGGACACGAGCACAGATACGCAGTATTTT. It translates to CATSGPDTSTDTQYF.